These T cell receptor beta chains were read from a single sample in a study of blood T cell repertoires in COVID-19. The repertoire was sequenced with immunoSEQ multiplex PCR; TCRdb's copy has only in-frame clones and lacks some. This sample carries 75,000 to 100,000 clones, around nine tenths of them seen once, and the ten largest clones take about 4.5%. Sequenced sample: peripheral blood. The receptors shown here come from a man aged 65 to 79 with acute or convalescent COVID-19. The CDR3 runs from the conserved cysteine through the conserved F or W. A D gene is named only where the DNA matches it firmly. A clone size is listed for some rows: how often the clone was seen (once, few, many), or a class if it is expanded.

V: TRBV7-3; D: TRBD2; size: NA; J: TRBJ2-3; CDR3: CASSSKLAGSADTQYF; DNA: TGTGCCAGCAGCTCTAAGTTAGCGGGGAGTGCAGATACGCAGTATTTT
V: TRBV6-5; D: TRBD1; size: NA; J: TRBJ1-4; CDR3: CASIPTGGGEKLFF; DNA: TGTGCCAGCATCCCGACAGGGGGGGGTGAAAAACTGTTTTTT
V: TRBV19; D: TRBD2; size: NA; J: TRBJ2-4; CDR3: CASSLRTSGDKNIQYF; DNA: TGTGCCAGTAGTCTCAGGACTAGCGGGGACAAAAACATTCAGTACTTC
V: TRBV19; D: NA; size: NA; J: TRBJ2-5; CDR3: CASSSRGRQETQYF; DNA: TGTGCCAGTAGTTCGCGGGGGCGCCAAGAGACCCAGTACTTC
V: TRBV9; D: TRBD2; size: NA; J: TRBJ2-3; CDR3: CASSSLAGGHEDTQYF; DNA: TGTGCCAGCAGCTCCCTAGCGGGGGGGCATGAAGATACGCAGTATTTT
V: TRBV7-2; D: NA; size: NA; J: TRBJ2-5; CDR3: CASSSVAGQETQYF; DNA: TGTGCCAGCAGCTCCGTGGCGGGGCAAGAGACCCAGTACTTC
V: TRBV5-6; D: TRBD2; size: once; J: TRBJ2-2; CDR3: CASSPGTSGFTGELFF; DNA: TGTGCCAGCAGCCCGGGGACTAGCGGATTCACCGGGGAGCTGTTTTTT
V: TRBV5-1; D: TRBD1; size: NA; J: TRBJ1-2; CDR3: CASSVTGDPGYGYTF; DNA: TGCGCCAGCAGCGTGACAGGGGACCCTGGGTATGGCTACACCTTC
V: TRBV9; D: NA; size: NA; J: TRBJ2-3; CDR3: CASSPPPITSFTDTQYF; DNA: TGTGCCAGCAGCCCACCCCCCATCACTAGCTTCACAGATACGCAGTATTTT
V: TRBV24-1; D: TRBD2; size: NA; J: TRBJ2-3; CDR3: CATAGGGTQYF; DNA: TGTGCCACCGCCGGGGGAGGGACGCAGTATTTT
V: TRBV6-5; D: TRBD1; size: NA; J: TRBJ1-4; CDR3: CASSPAGTGAEKLFF; DNA: TGTGCCAGCAGTCCCGCCGGGACAGGGGCTGAAAAACTGTTTTTT
V: TRBV7-9; D: TRBD1; size: NA; J: TRBJ2-1; CDR3: CASSVTGFSEQFF; DNA: TGTGCCAGCAGCGTGACAGGGTTCAGTGAGCAGTTCTTC
V: TRBV19; D: TRBD1; size: NA; J: TRBJ1-5; CDR3: CATAGTGGNQPQHF; DNA: TGTGCCACTGCCGGGACAGGGGGCAATCAGCCCCAGCATTTT
V: TRBV7-2; D: TRBD2; size: NA; J: TRBJ2-1; CDR3: CASSSGTSGLYEQFF; DNA: TGTGCCAGCAGCTCCGGGACTAGCGGTTTATATGAGCAGTTCTTC
V: TRBV6-1; D: NA; size: NA; J: TRBJ1-6; CDR3: CASSELAGNSPLHF; DNA: TGTGCCAGCAGTGAATTGGCAGGCAATTCACCCCTCCACTTT
V: TRBV7-7; D: TRBD2; size: NA; J: TRBJ2-5; CDR3: CASSASTSGGVETQYF; DNA: TGTGCTAGCAGCGCATCGACTAGCGGGGGGGTCGAGACCCAGTACTTC
V: TRBV28; D: TRBD1; size: NA; J: TRBJ2-3; CDR3: CASTHGDRATDTQYF; DNA: TGTGCCAGCACCCACGGTGACAGGGCCACAGATACGCAGTATTTT
V: TRBV9; D: NA; size: NA; J: TRBJ1-1; CDR3: CASTLDTVNTEAFF; DNA: TGTGCCAGCACCCTGGATACAGTGAACACTGAAGCTTTCTTT
V: TRBV21-1; D: NA; size: NA; J: TRBJ2-1; CDR3: CGSSSDNEQFF; DNA: TGTGGCAGCAGCTCCGACAATGAGCAGTTCTTC
V: TRBV7-9; D: TRBD1; size: NA; J: TRBJ1-2; CDR3: CAVFLSGQGANYGYTF; DNA: TGTGCCGTCTTTCTATCAGGACAGGGGGCTAACTATGGCTACACCTTC
V: TRBV10-3; D: NA; size: NA; J: TRBJ2-5; CDR3: CAISPSVGETQYF; DNA: TGTGCCATCAGTCCCAGTGTTGGTGAGACCCAGTACTTC
V: TRBV28; D: NA; size: NA; J: TRBJ1-6; CDR3: CASSKAAGPNSPLHF; DNA: TGTGCCAGCTCCAAGGCGGCAGGGCCAAATTCACCCCTCCACTTT
V: TRBV20-1; D: TRBD1; size: NA; J: TRBJ2-7; CDR3: CSASRTGSVPGDYEQYF; DNA: TGCAGTGCGAGTCGGACAGGGTCCGTTCCGGGGGACTACGAGCAGTACTTC
V: TRBV9; D: TRBD1; size: NA; J: TRBJ2-2; CDR3: CASSVFDRVNTGELFF; DNA: TGTGCCAGCAGCGTCTTTGACAGGGTGAACACCGGGGAGCTGTTTTTT
V: TRBV6-5; D: TRBD1; size: once; J: TRBJ1-4; CDR3: CASSRGQLKEKLFF; DNA: TGTGCCAGCAGTAGGGGGCAGTTAAAGGAAAAACTGTTTTTT
V: TRBV7-9; D: NA; size: NA; J: TRBJ1-2; CDR3: CASSSTEDYGYTF; DNA: TGTGCCAGCAGCTCGACTGAGGATTATGGCTACACCTTC
V: TRBV7-8; D: TRBD1; size: NA; J: TRBJ1-1; CDR3: CASSFEAGGRTLGNTEAFF; DNA: TGTGCCAGCAGCTTCGAGGCAGGGGGACGTACTCTTGGGAACACTGAAGCTTTCTTT
V: TRBV11-2; D: TRBD1; size: NA; J: TRBJ1-1; CDR3: CASSMGQGADTEAFF; DNA: TGTGCCAGCAGCATGGGACAGGGGGCTGACACTGAAGCTTTCTTT
V: TRBV5-1; D: TRBD1; size: NA; J: TRBJ1-2; CDR3: CASSQSVTGGNYGYTF; DNA: TGCGCCAGCAGCCAGAGTGTGACAGGGGGTAACTATGGCTACACCTTC
V: TRBV7-2; D: NA; size: NA; J: TRBJ2-7; CDR3: CASSPLWGVVDEQYF; DNA: TGTGCCAGCAGCCCCCTATGGGGGGTTGTGGACGAGCAGTACTTC
V: TRBV2; D: NA; size: NA; J: TRBJ1-1; CDR3: CAAKTDLNTEAFF; DNA: TGTGCCGCGAAGACAGATCTGAACACTGAAGCTTTCTTT
V: TRBV7-9; D: TRBD2; size: NA; J: TRBJ2-7; CDR3: CASSLELAGGTFEQYF; DNA: TGTGCCAGCAGCTTAGAACTAGCGGGGGGGACGTTCGAGCAGTACTTC
V: TRBV3-1/TRBV3-2; D: TRBD1; size: NA; J: TRBJ2-1; CDR3: CASSHEAGTGGYEQFF; DNA: TGTGCCAGCAGCCACGAGGCGGGAACAGGGGGGTATGAGCAGTTCTTC
V: TRBV29-1; D: TRBD2; size: NA; J: TRBJ2-7; CDR3: CSVEGGGATPYEQYF; DNA: TGCAGCGTTGAGGGCGGGGGGGCGACTCCCTACGAGCAGTACTTC
V: TRBV30; D: TRBD1; size: once; J: TRBJ2-5; CDR3: CAWRGQAQETQYF; DNA: TGTGCCTGGAGGGGACAGGCCCAAGAGACCCAGTACTTC
V: TRBV28; D: TRBD1; size: once; J: TRBJ1-5; CDR3: CASSSRQGLGRNQPQHF; DNA: TGTGCCAGCAGTTCCCGACAGGGGTTAGGGCGCAATCAGCCCCAGCATTTT
V: TRBV15; D: NA; size: NA; J: TRBJ2-4; CDR3: CATSRVRAGSNIQYF; DNA: TGTGCCACCAGCAGAGTTCGTGCAGGGTCAAACATTCAGTACTTC
V: TRBV4-2; D: TRBD2; size: NA; J: TRBJ2-1; CDR3: CASSLNVGRGWEQFF; DNA: TGTGCCAGCAGCCTCAACGTAGGGAGGGGCTGGGAGCAGTTCTTC
V: TRBV12-3/TRBV12-4; D: TRBD1; size: NA; J: TRBJ2-3; CDR3: CASSGTGSDTQYF; DNA: TGTGCCAGCAGTGGGACAGGGTCAGATACGCAGTATTTT
V: TRBV5-5; D: TRBD1; size: NA; J: TRBJ2-5; CDR3: CASSLAVVTGGGKTQYF; DNA: TGTGCCAGCAGCTTGGCCGTCGTCACAGGGGGCGGAAAGACCCAGTACTTC
V: TRBV19; D: NA; size: NA; J: TRBJ2-2; CDR3: CASSIPRQYTGELFF; DNA: TGTGCCAGTAGTATTCCCCGACAGTACACCGGGGAGCTGTTTTTT
V: TRBV27; D: TRBD1; size: NA; J: TRBJ1-5; CDR3: CASSSVMGQGALGNQPQHF; DNA: TGTGCCAGCAGTTCGGTAATGGGACAGGGGGCGCTAGGCAATCAGCCCCAGCATTTT
V: TRBV6-4; D: NA; size: NA; J: TRBJ2-5; CDR3: CASSRQLQETQYF; DNA: TGTGCCAGCAGTCGACAGCTTCAAGAGACCCAGTACTTC
V: TRBV24-1; D: NA; size: NA; J: TRBJ2-3; CDR3: CATSEGNRVGTDTQYF; DNA: TGTGCCACCAGTGAGGGCAACAGGGTAGGGACAGATACGCAGTATTTT
V: TRBV21-1; D: NA; size: NA; J: TRBJ1-5; CDR3: CASSHLGKGPNQPQHF; DNA: TGTGCCAGCAGCCACCTCGGTAAGGGGCCCAATCAGCCCCAGCATTTT
V: TRBV7-7; D: TRBD2; size: NA; J: TRBJ2-5; CDR3: CASSLTAGVQETQYF; DNA: TGTGCTAGCAGCTTAACAGCGGGGGTGCAAGAGACCCAGTACTTC
V: TRBV4-2; D: TRBD1; size: NA; J: TRBJ1-1; CDR3: CASSLFISQGGTEAFF; DNA: TGTGCCAGCAGCCTTTTCATATCACAGGGGGGGACTGAAGCTTTCTTT
V: TRBV11-2; D: TRBD2; size: NA; J: TRBJ2-7; CDR3: CASSLGARLRGSYEQYF; DNA: TGTGCCAGCAGCTTAGGGGCTCGGTTGCGGGGGAGCTACGAGCAGTACTTC
V: TRBV5-1; D: NA; size: NA; J: TRBJ2-3; CDR3: CASSLKEGVGTDTQYF; DNA: TGCGCCAGCAGCTTGAAAGAGGGGGTGGGGACAGATACGCAGTATTTT
V: TRBV7-9; D: NA; size: NA; J: TRBJ1-5; CDR3: CASSLGGLGQPQHF; DNA: TGTGCCAGCAGCTTAGGGGGGCTCGGCCAGCCCCAGCATTTT
V: TRBV5-5; D: NA; size: NA; J: TRBJ1-2; CDR3: CASSLLATGSNYGYTF; DNA: TGTGCCAGCAGCTTACTCGCTACAGGGTCGAACTATGGCTACACCTTC
V: TRBV6-4; D: NA; size: once; J: TRBJ1-2; CDR3: CASTPRGGGMDGYTF; DNA: TGTGCCAGCACTCCACGGGGAGGGGGAATGGATGGCTACACCTTC
V: TRBV27; D: TRBD1; size: once; J: TRBJ1-2; CDR3: CASTGGAGGHGYTF; DNA: TGTGCCAGCACCGGAGGCGCAGGGGGTCATGGCTACACCTTC
V: TRBV11-2; D: TRBD1; size: few; J: TRBJ1-4; CDR3: CASSPRDRGLSNEKLFF; DNA: TGTGCCAGCAGCCCCCGGGACAGGGGTTTGTCTAATGAAAAACTGTTTTTT
V: TRBV11-2; D: NA; size: NA; J: TRBJ1-1; CDR3: CASSSGRNTEAFF; DNA: TGTGCCAGCAGCTCGGGGAGGAACACTGAAGCTTTCTTT
V: TRBV2; D: NA; size: NA; J: TRBJ1-6; CDR3: CASSQRRGNSPLHF; DNA: TGTGCCAGCAGTCAGAGACGGGGGAATTCACCCCTCCACTTT
V: TRBV6-5; D: NA; size: NA; J: TRBJ2-2; CDR3: CASSYGQGHHTGELFF; DNA: TGTGCCAGCAGTTACGGGCAGGGGCATCACACCGGGGAGCTGTTTTTT
V: TRBV28; D: TRBD1; size: NA; J: TRBJ2-1; CDR3: CASSLSGTGVNEQFF; DNA: TGTGCCAGCAGTTTAAGTGGGACAGGGGTCAATGAGCAGTTCTTC
V: TRBV5-4; D: NA; size: NA; J: TRBJ2-1; CDR3: CASSSTQGYPGNEQFF; DNA: TGTGCCAGCAGCTCCACCCAGGGTTATCCAGGGAATGAGCAGTTCTTC
V: TRBV9; D: NA; size: NA; J: TRBJ1-5; CDR3: CASSPGGAGNQPQHF; DNA: TGTGCCAGCAGCCCCGGTGGGGCGGGGAATCAGCCCCAGCATTTT